This T cell receptor beta chain was observed in a study of blood T cell repertoires in COVID-19. This CDR3 has 14 residues. Trimming took 1 base from V and 5 from J, leaving 12 bases between them. Germline V lookup: CDR1 SGHTA, CDR2 FQGNSA. The protocol was immunoSEQ multiplex PCR, while the TCRdb copy is restricted to in-frame clones and leaves out a portion. The table records over 300,000 clones, approximately 87% of them present only once. The specimen was PBMCs or T cells enriched from blood (not recorded which). The V gene is TRBV7-2, the J gene TRBJ2-7; tentative D call: TRBD2 (5 bases). This TCR came from a woman in her 30s with acute COVID-19. DNA of the CDR3: TGTGCCAGCAGCTTAGGTGCGGGTTCCGACGAGCAGTACTTC. Translation: CASSLGAGSDEQYF.